This T cell receptor (beta chain) was sequenced for a study of T cells after yellow fever vaccination (dated by TCRdb to between 2018 and 2021). Background on the whole study: The SMART-Seq v4 Ultra Low Input RNA kit was used to prepare libraries from fractions with low cell numbers. To follow T-cell clones before and after both primary and booster YFV17D yellow fever vaccination, bulk TCR alpha and beta repertoires underwent longitudinal sequencing. The cohort comprised two healthy male donors, one aged 18 to 30 and one aged 30 to 40 years. Blood was drawn at multiple timepoints before and after primary and secondary immunization, with bulk PBMC replicates and cell subsets isolated.

Via the germline V gene, CDR1 is SGHRS and CDR2 YFSETQ. Trimming takes 3 bases from V and 0 bases from J, and the germline ends sit 12 bases apart. The cysteine opens and the phenylalanine closes a CDR3 of 15 amino acids. CDR3 DNA is the only sequence kept; it has 45 bases, read in frame from the first base. This specimen's treatment or condition label, per the study, means: live attenuated yellow fever vaccine strain. A standard Ficoll-Paque protocol was used to isolate PBMCs from peripheral blood. Epitope-specific CD8 T cells were sorted with a dextramer loaded with the yellow fever NS4B epitope peptide, and anti-CD3 and anti-CD8 staining was applied. TriZol was used to extract RNA from bulk PBMCs, from CD4 and CD8 fractions, and from dextramer-positive and dextramer-negative fractions. The full study reports these points: Compared with the primary T-cell response, the secondary T-cell response was faster but weaker, reaching its peak on day 5 rather than on day 15. After the booster, most clones that had expanded after primary vaccination were detected again (around 97% of CD4 and around nine tenths of CD8), suggesting broad maintenance of memory. Only a couple of donors were included in the study, so the extent to which the findings can be generalized is limited. A small share of clonotypes occurred in both CD4 and CD8 compartments, likely arising from convergent recombination. Because abundant contaminating clonotypes from the bulk population could be contained in FACS-sorted repertoires, computational filtering was required.

TCR cDNA was synthesized by 5'RACE template switching, which introduced a universal primer site and unique molecular identifiers. Priming of cDNA synthesis was performed from both the TCR alpha and TCR beta constant segments. Library amplification involved two PCR steps, and the second step added sample barcodes and sequencing adapters. Sequencing of libraries was done on Illumina HiSeq 2500 (2x100 bp) or NovaSeq (2x150 bp). As for the authors' bioinformatics: MIGEC was used to demultiplex reads and collapse the reads into UMI consensus sequences, and MiXCR was used for V(D)J alignment. Vaccine-responding clonotypes were defined with edgeR using replicate PBMC samples, requiring FDR below 0.01 and a log2 fold change above 5 up to day 15. Each bulk clonotype received a CD4 or CD8 identity based on whether the sequenced CD4 or CD8 repertoire contained that clonotype at higher abundance. NS4B-specific clonotypes were defined as those at least 10-fold enriched in dextramer-positive over dextramer-negative fractions; CD4-biased clonotypes were excluded. TCRdb trimmed public reads at Q25 via fastp, called clones via MiXCR and kept in-frame beta chains. Records with the same CDR3 protein are collapsed into one entry carrying the most frequent genes and DNA. What appears here as the V and J calls and clone size reflects TCRdb's work, not the paper's. The sample records about 45,000 distinct CDR3 sequences, 6% to 7% of which are singletons. The top ten clonotypes cover 15% of the sample.

This clonotype appeared many times. Base qualities are not at hand, and no much larger clone is one base apart. This sequence was found in a man between 25 and 39 years old who received the YFV17D yellow fever vaccine. The chain is encoded by TRBV5-1 joined to TRBJ2-5; the D gene is perhaps TRBD1, from 6 matching bases. The sequenced sample was CD8+ T cells not binding an NS4B(214-222) dextramer, sorted from PBMCs, obtained 45 days after the yellow fever booster vaccination. The sample's cell subset or site label, decoded: NS4B epitope dextramer-negative CD8 T cells. The CDR3 region has the sequence CASSYPRDNQETQYF. The DNA sequence reads TGCGCCAGCAGCTACCCACGGGACAACCAAGAGACCCAGTACTTC. Outside the CDR3, residues come from the reference TRBV5-1 and TRBJ2-5 proteins, so the full variable domain is: KAGVTQTPRYLIKTRGQQVTLSCSPISGHRSVSWYQQTPGQGLQFLFEYFSETQRNKGNFPGRFSGRQFSNSRSEMNVSTLELGDSALYLCASSYPRDNQETQYFGPGTRLLVL.